These 8 T cell receptor beta chains share one sample of origin, sequenced in a study of cytomegalovirus exposure and HLA in healthy donors. With 60 Vbeta and 13 Jbeta primers, the PCR was carried out. Clones were sequenced by immunoSEQ multiplex PCR, and TCRdb holds only the in-frame ones, with some missing. Found here are 83,000 or so clones, 75% to 85% of them singletons; the top ten hold 1.5% to 2%. Sample: PBMCs. The origin of the receptors is a woman aged 25-40 years in good health and CMV-seronegative.

V gene TRBV14 combines with J gene TRBJ2-5; D might be TRBD1 (6 bases). The J call is in doubt because the DNA end fits TRBJ2-7 better. The CDR3 is made up of 15 amino acids. The germline CDR1 and CDR2 sequences are SGHDN and FVKESK. The chain's CDR3 is CASSRAGTRAYEQYF. CDR3 in DNA: TGTGCCAGCAGCCGAGCCGGGACAAGAGCCTACGAGCAGTACTTC.

This clone was seen just once. The chain employs TRBV5-4 and TRBJ2-2; TRBD1 might be the D (5 bases). Per germline, CDR1 SGHNT and CDR2 YYREEE (reference sequence). This CDR3 has 15 residues. The V gene lost 5 bases and the J gene lost 1 base, with 12 bases spanning the gap. The CDR3 DNA reads TGTGCCAGCAGTCGCCAAGGACAGAACACCGGGGAGCTGTTTTTT. It codes for CASSRQGQNTGELFF.

In this sample, this clone turned up a few times. The genes are TRBV5-4 and TRBJ1-1; the D is unclear. Germline V gives CDR1 SGHNT, CDR2 YYREEE (reference sequence). V lost 7 bases to trimming and J lost 4 bases, with 14 bases between them. The length of the CDR3 is 13 residues. DNA for the CDR3: TGTGCCAGCCTCCACGGGGAGGGCACTGAAGCTTTCTTT. Its protein product is CASLHGEGTEAFF.

The rearrangement links TRBV6-4 to TRBJ2-3; D is uncertain. Germline loops: CDR1 MRHNA, CDR2 SNTAGT. The CDR3 length is 15 residues. Trimming pared 6 bases from V and 0 bases from J, leaving 13 bases between. CDR3 in DNA: TGTGCCAGCAGCGTCCAATTGGCCAGCACAGATACGCAGTATTTT. It yields the protein CASSVQLASTDTQYF.

The V gene is TRBV5-1, the J gene TRBJ2-1, with TRBD2 matching over 10 bases. The germline V gene encodes CDR1 SGHRS and CDR2 YFSETQ. V was pared by 2 bases and J by 8 bases, with 7 bases of the junction left unmatched. This CDR3 is 15 amino acids long. The CDR3 here is CASSLTSGIVDEQFF. In DNA form, the CDR3 reads TGCGCCAGCAGCTTAACTAGCGGGATTGTCGATGAGCAGTTCTTC.

The sample holds a few counts of this clone. The chain combines TRBV5-4 with TRBJ2-1, with TRBD2 identical over 11 bases. CDR1 SGHNT and CDR2 YYREEE come from the germline V gene (reference sequence). The CDR3 has 16 residues. V lost 6 bases to trimming and J lost 2 bases; unmatched junction nucleotides: 7. For the CDR3, the DNA is TGTGCCAGCACCAACTCACTAGCGGGAGCCTACAATGAGCAGTTCTTC. This encodes CASTNSLAGAYNEQFF.

This clone was counted a single time. This chain joins TRBV5-1 and TRBJ1-2; 7 positions agree with TRBD1. V was pared by 0 bases and J by 4 bases, with 3 bases of the junction left unmatched. The CDR3 extends over 14 amino acids. Germline V gene lookup returns CDR1 SGHRS and CDR2 YFSETQ. The CDR3 loop reads CASSLEGTAYGYTF. Written as DNA, the CDR3 is TGCGCCAGCAGCTTGGAGGGGACAGCCTATGGCTACACCTTC.

The rearrangement links TRBV5-8 to TRBJ1-1, with D perhaps TRBD1 (5 bases). The germline V gene encodes CDR1 SGHTS and CDR2 YDEGEE. Trimming stripped 4 bases from V and 5 bases from J, with 12 bases between. This CDR3 is built from 13 residues. The CDR3 loop is CASSTTGKTEAFF. The CDR3 region has the DNA TGTGCCAGCAGCACAACAGGAAAGACTGAAGCTTTCTTT.